This T cell receptor beta chain was captured by sequencing in a study of control samples from healthy donors and cancer patients. Method: immunoSEQ multiplex PCR; TCRdb's copy keeps in-frame clones and lacks some. The table records approximately 150,000 clones, approximately 92% of them present only once. V was trimmed by 5 bases and J by 6 bases, leaving 13 bases between them. This CDR3 has 13 amino acids. The germline V gene has CDR1 SGHDT and CDR2 YYEEEE. This chain uses TRBV5-6 with TRBJ2-3; a weak D match, TRBD1 (5 bases). The sequence was collected from a man in his thirties or forties in good health. Sequencing was done on a sample of blood. The CDR3 sequence: CASRPRQSDTQYF. The CDR3 bases are TGTGCCAGCAGACCCCGACAGAGCGATACGCAGTATTTT.